Shown below are 9 T cell receptor beta chains from a single sample sequenced in a study of blood T cell repertoires in COVID-19. The assay was immunoSEQ multiplex PCR, and TCRdb's table has in-frame clones only and misses some. The table includes 60,000 to 70,000 clones, just over 85% detected once. The sequenced sample was peripheral blood. The source is a woman aged 55-75 years with acute or convalescent COVID-19.

The genes are TRBV2 and TRBJ1-5, with D unclear. The CDR3 spans 12 residues. Germline V gene lookup returns CDR1 SNHLY and CDR2 FYNNEI. Between the trimmed V and J ends, which lost 4 bases and 7 bases, there was a span of 8 bases. The CDR3 DNA is TGTGCCAGCAGTGCCTCGAGGCAGCCCCAGCATTTT. Its translation: CASSASRQPQHF.

V and J are TRBV3-1 (or the pseudogene TRBV3-2) and TRBJ2-7; 8 positions agree with TRBD2. The CDR3 runs to 20 residues. Germline values: CDR1 LGHDT, CDR2 YNNKEL (reference sequence). Trimming at V came to 4 bases and at J to 1 base, leaving 21 bases not matched to a gene. This chain's CDR3 is CASSRQLTGEPGLGSYEQYF. The CDR3 DNA follows: TGTGCCAGCAGCCGCCAATTAACGGGCGAACCGGGACTAGGGTCCTACGAGCAGTACTTC.

V gene TRBV20-1 combines with J gene TRBJ2-1; no clear D gene. Germline CDR1 and CDR2: DFQATT and SNEGSKA (reference sequence). With 3 bases removed from V and 5 bases from J, the gap between germline ends came to 5 bases. The CDR3 is made up of 11 amino acids. This chain's CDR3 is CSASPNNEQFF. CDR3 bases: TGCAGTGCTAGCCCAAACAATGAGCAGTTCTTC.

This sequence joins TRBV9 and TRBJ1-2; no reliable D call. V was pared by 3 bases and J by 0 bases, with 15 bases between. Per germline, CDR1 SGDLS and CDR2 YYNGEE. The CDR3 runs 16 residues. The DNA for the CDR3 is TGTGCCAGCAGCGGGTCCCTGAGGTCGGCTAACTATGGCTACACCTTC. This gives the protein CASSGSLRSANYGYTF.

This clone was found once. The chain's CDR3 is CASSLRDIMNTEAFF. DNA of the CDR3: TGTGCCAGCAGCTTGAGAGACATAATGAACACTGAAGCTTTCTTT. V is TRBV5-4 and J is TRBJ1-1; D is unclear. Germline V gene lookup returns CDR1 SGHNT and CDR2 YYREEE (reference sequence). This CDR3 comprises 15 residues. Trimming shortened V by 1 base and J by 0 bases, and 10 bases separated the two germline ends.

The rearrangement uses TRBV5-6 and TRBJ1-6; tentative D call: TRBD1 (6 bases). Germline V CDR1 and CDR2: SGHDT, YYEEEE. The CDR3 covers 16 residues. Trimming took 5 bases from V and 8 from J, leaving 20 bases between them. DNA for the CDR3: TGTGCCAGCAGTTTCACCCCACAGGGTCCGGATTCACCCCTCCACTTT. This codes for CASSFTPQGPDSPLHF.

CDR3 residues: CASTNSGQGYNSPLHF. CDR3 sequence (DNA): TGTGCCAGCACAAATTCGGGACAGGGATATAATTCACCCCTCCACTTT. The V gene is TRBV5-4, the J gene TRBJ1-6, with 9 nucleotides matching TRBD1. This CDR3 spans 16 amino acids. V gave up 6 bases and J gave up 4 bases; unmatched junction bases: 8. Germline V gene data show CDR1 as SGHNT and CDR2 as YYREEE (reference sequence). Full variable domain (missing parts from reference TRBV5-4 and TRBJ1-6): ETGVTQSPTHLIKTRGQQVTLRCSSQSGHNTVSWYQQALGQGPQFIFQYYREEENGRGNFPPRFSGLQFPNYSSELNVNALELDDSALYLCASTNSGQGYNSPLHFGNGTRLTVT.

The V gene is TRBV2, the J gene TRBJ1-5; no reliable D call. The V and J ends lost 6 bases and 2 bases respectively, with 14 bases between them. The CDR3 totals 15 residues. The germline V gene has CDR1 SNHLY and CDR2 FYNNEI. The CDR3, as DNA: TGTGCCAGCAGCCTCCAGGCGGGCGGCAATCAGCCCCAGCATTTT. Amino acid sequence: CASSLQAGGNQPQHF.

This clone was detected once. The CDR3 is CATYEPPGGYTF. DNA of the CDR3: TGTGCCACCTATGAACCTCCGGGGGGCTACACCTTC. The chain recombines TRBV24-1 with TRBJ1-2; D gene ambiguous. CDR1 is KGHDR, CDR2 SFDVKD, per germline. This CDR3 comprises 12 residues. Deletions cut 9 bases from V and 8 bases from J, with 15 bases between.